These T cell receptor beta chains were read from a single sample in a study of radiation and T cells in renal cell carcinoma. Profiling relied on immunoSEQ multiplex PCR, and the TCRdb table lists in-frame clones only, not all of them. The data contain about 140,000 clones, 83% of them singletons. Specimen: blood, collected from a patient whose treatment included radiotherapy and nephrectomy. These receptors were taken from a woman aged 50 to 60 with renal cell carcinoma. Each CDR3 is given with its conserved first and last residue. D genes are given only for firm matches. Clone size appears in some rows only: once, few, many, or a class for an expanded clone.

>TRBJ1-3|NA|TRBV5-1|16|NA
CASSQVDTTSGNTIYF
TGCGCCAGCAGCCAAGTTGACACCACCTCTGGAAACACCATATATTTT
>TRBJ1-5|few|TRBV10-3|14|NA
CAISDGHSNQPQHF
TGTGCCATCAGTGACGGCCACAGCAATCAGCCCCAGCATTTT
>TRBJ2-2|NA|TRBV4-3|15|TRBD2
CASSQDRLASGELFF
TGCGCCAGCAGCCAAGATCGACTAGCCTCCGGGGAGCTGTTTTTT
>TRBJ1-3|NA|TRBV5-6|14|NA
CASSLNRGWNTIYF
TGTGCCAGCAGCTTAAATCGGGGCTGGAACACCATATATTTT
>TRBJ2-3|NA|TRBV2|14|NA
CASETGHPTDTQYF
TGTGCCAGCGAAACGGGACACCCCACAGATACGCAGTATTTT
>TRBJ2-7|NA|TRBV7-2|14|TRBD1
CASTQDRGRNEQYF
TGTGCCAGCACCCAGGACAGGGGGCGCAACGAGCAGTACTTC
>TRBJ2-7|NA|TRBV4-2|15|NA
CASSQDRSGLYEQYF
TGTGCCAGCAGCCAAGATCGCTCAGGGCTCTACGAGCAGTACTTC
>TRBJ1-2|NA|TRBV14|16|TRBD1
CASSHVRTGAAYGYTF
TGTGCCAGCAGCCATGTAAGAACAGGGGCGGCCTATGGCTACACCTTC
>TRBJ1-2|NA|TRBV2|13|NA
CASRPASLASYTF
TGTGCCAGCAGGCCGGCCTCGCTTGCAAGCTACACCTTC
>TRBJ2-7|NA|TRBV5-1|14|TRBD2
CASSLAGTRYEQYF
TGCGCCAGCAGCTTAGCGGGGACGCGGTACGAGCAGTACTTC
>TRBJ2-5|NA|TRBV10-2|12|NA
CASSEAVETQYF
TGCGCCAGCAGTGAGGCCGTAGAGACCCAGTACTTC
>TRBJ2-7|NA|TRBV5-1|13|NA
CASSTFTGNEQYF
TGCGCCAGCAGCACCTTTACAGGAAACGAGCAGTACTTC
>TRBJ1-1|NA|TRBV10-3|14|TRBD1
CAISETQGAAEAFF
TGTGCCATCAGTGAGACCCAGGGGGCGGCTGAAGCTTTCTTT
>TRBJ1-3|NA|TRBV5-4|14|NA
CASSTGPAGNTIYF
TGTGCCAGCAGCACGGGACCGGCGGGAAACACCATATATTTT
>TRBJ1-4|NA|TRBV4-3|17|NA
CASSQLHMGGNGEKLFF
TGCGCCAGCAGCCAACTTCACATGGGGGGGAACGGCGAAAAACTGTTTTTT
>TRBJ2-5|NA|TRBV30|12|TRBD1
CAGGTGLETQYF
TGTGCCGGGGGGACAGGACTAGAGACCCAGTACTTC
>TRBJ2-5|NA|TRBV7-3|13|NA
CASSPRDRETQYF
TGTGCCAGCAGCCCTCGGGACCGAGAGACCCAGTACTTC
>TRBJ2-2|NA|TRBV10-1|14|NA
CAGGEGSRAGELFF
TGCGCCGGCGGGGAAGGGAGTCGGGCCGGGGAGCTGTTTTTT
>TRBJ2-2|few|TRBV9|13|NA
CASSVAVTGELFF
TGTGCCAGCAGCGTAGCCGTCACCGGGGAGCTGTTTTTT
>TRBJ1-4|NA|TRBV19|13|NA
CATRDTTNEKLFF
TGTGCCACCCGGGACACCACCAATGAAAAACTGTTTTTT
>TRBJ2-1|few|TRBV5-1|12|NA
CASSPTRREQFF
TGCGCCAGCAGCCCTACACGGAGGGAGCAGTTCTTC
>TRBJ1-1|NA|TRBV19|14|NA
CASTPGGGRTEAFF
TGTGCCAGTACCCCCGGGGGGGGGCGGACTGAAGCTTTCTTT
>TRBJ1-2|NA|TRBV2|13|NA
CASSEGFQYGYTF
TGTGCCAGCAGTGAAGGTTTCCAATATGGCTACACCTTC
>TRBJ1-4|NA|TRBV6-1|15|NA
CASSEMTATNEKLFF
TGTGCCAGCAGTGAGATGACAGCAACTAATGAAAAACTGTTTTTT
>TRBJ2-5|NA|TRBV7-2|14|TRBD1
CASSSRTGLETQYF
TGTGCCAGCAGCTCTCGGACAGGGCTGGAGACCCAGTACTTC
>TRBJ2-1|once|TRBV2|15|TRBD1
CASWRDRGRIDEQFF
TGTGCCAGTTGGCGGGACAGGGGGCGCATTGATGAGCAGTTCTTC
>TRBJ1-3|NA|TRBV6-5|13|NA
CASSSLSGNTIYF
TGTGCCAGCAGTTCCCTATCTGGAAACACCATATATTTT
>TRBJ1-1|many|TRBV7-2|13|NA
CASSSNAAGWAFF
TGTGCCAGCAGCTCAAATGCGGCAGGTTGGGCTTTCTTT
>TRBJ1-1|NA|TRBV5-1|14|NA
CASSSTVMNTEAFF
TGCGCCAGCAGCTCCACAGTTATGAACACTGAAGCTTTCTTT
>TRBJ1-2|once|TRBV7-6|15|NA
CASSLGVGEWYGYTF
TGTGCCAGCAGCTTAGGTGTAGGGGAGTGGTATGGCTACACCTTC
>TRBJ1-2|few|TRBV4-3|13|NA
CASSQAAAGGYTF
TGCGCCAGCAGCCAAGCGGCGGCTGGGGGCTACACCTTC